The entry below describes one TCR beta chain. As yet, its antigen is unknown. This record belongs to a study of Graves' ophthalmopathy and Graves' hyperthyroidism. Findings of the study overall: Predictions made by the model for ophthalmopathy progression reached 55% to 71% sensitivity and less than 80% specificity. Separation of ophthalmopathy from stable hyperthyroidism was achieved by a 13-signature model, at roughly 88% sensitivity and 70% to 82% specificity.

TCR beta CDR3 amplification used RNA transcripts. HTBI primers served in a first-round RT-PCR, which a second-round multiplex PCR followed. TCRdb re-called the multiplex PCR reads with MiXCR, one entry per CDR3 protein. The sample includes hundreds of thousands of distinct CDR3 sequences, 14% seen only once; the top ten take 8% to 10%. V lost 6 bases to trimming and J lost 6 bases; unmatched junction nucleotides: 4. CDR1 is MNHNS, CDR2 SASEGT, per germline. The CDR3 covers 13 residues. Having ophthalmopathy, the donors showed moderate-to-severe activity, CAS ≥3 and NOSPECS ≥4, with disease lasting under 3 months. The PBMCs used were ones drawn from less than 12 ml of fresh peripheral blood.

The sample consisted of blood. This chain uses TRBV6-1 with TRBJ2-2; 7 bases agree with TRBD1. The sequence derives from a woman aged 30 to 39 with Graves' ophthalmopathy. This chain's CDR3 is CASSPTGSGELFF. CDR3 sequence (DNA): TGTGCCAGCAGCCCGACAGGGTCCGGGGAGCTGTTTTTT.